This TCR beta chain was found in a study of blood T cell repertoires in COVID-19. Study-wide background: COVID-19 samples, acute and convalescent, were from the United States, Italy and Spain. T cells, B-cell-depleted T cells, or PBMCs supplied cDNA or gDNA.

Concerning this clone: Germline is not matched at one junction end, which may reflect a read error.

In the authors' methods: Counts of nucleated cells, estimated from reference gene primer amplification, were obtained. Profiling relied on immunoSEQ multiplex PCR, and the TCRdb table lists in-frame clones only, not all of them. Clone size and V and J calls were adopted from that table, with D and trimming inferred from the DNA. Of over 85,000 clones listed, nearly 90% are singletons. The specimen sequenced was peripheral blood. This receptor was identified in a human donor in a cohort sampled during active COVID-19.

CDR3 loop: CASSLGFWQGAMGELQETQYF. As DNA, the CDR3 is TGTGCTAGCAGCTTGGGGTTCTGGCAGGGGGCGATGGGAGAGCTCCAAGAGACCCAGTACTTC. The chain employs TRBV7-7 and TRBJ2-5; TRBD1 aligns across 8 bases. Per the germline V gene, CDR1 is SSHAT and CDR2 is FNYEAQ (reference sequence). The CDR3 is 21 residues long.